The 4 T cell receptor beta chains below were found in one sample sequenced in a study of PD-1 blockade in classical Hodgkin lymphoma. The repertoire was sequenced with immunoSEQ multiplex PCR; TCRdb's copy has only in-frame clones and lacks some. The profile shows just over 50,000 clones, around 75% of them singletons. Each and every patient relapsed after autologous stem cell transplantation, and patients got differing brentuximab vedotin exposure. The sample here was peripheral blood mononuclear cells (PBMCs), taken before the second cycle of nivolumab. The receptors originated from a human donor with classical Hodgkin lymphoma.

This clone has only a few counts. The chain recombines TRBV14 with TRBJ1-1; maybe TRBD1 (5 bases). This CDR3 spans 12 amino acids. Germline V lookup: CDR1 SGHDN, CDR2 FVKESK. V lost 0 bases, J lost 11 bases, and 10 bases lay in between. The CDR3 bases are TGTGCCAGCAGCCAAGAACCAGGGATGGCTTTCTTT. Its translation is CASSQEPGMAFF.

The V and J genes are TRBV18 and TRBJ2-5; D is unresolved. From germline, CDR1 is KGHSH and CDR2 LQKENI. The V end lost 1 base, the J end lost 3 bases, and 3 bases lay between the germline ends. The CDR3 runs 12 residues. The CDR3 DNA follows: TGTGCCAGCTCACCACAAGAAGAGACCCAGTACTTC. Amino acids: CASSPQEETQYF.

This clone was recorded only once. This chain links TRBV27 with TRBJ1-1; D unresolved. The V and J ends lost 4 bases and 6 bases respectively, with 9 bases between them. Per germline, CDR1 MNHEY and CDR2 SMNVEV (reference sequence). This CDR3 has 12 amino acids. The CDR3 spells CASSSALSEAFF. DNA for the CDR3: TGTGCCAGCAGTTCCGCGCTTTCTGAAGCTTTCTTT.

J is TRBJ2-5 and V is TRBV5-1, with 13 bases matching TRBD2. There are 16 residues in the CDR3. CDR1 and CDR2 from the germline V gene are SGHRS and YFSETQ. Trimming took 4 bases from V and 4 from J; bases not matched to a gene: 7. This CDR3 is CASSPRTSGRSETQYF. CDR3 sequence (DNA): TGCGCCAGCAGCCCCCGGACTAGCGGGAGATCAGAGACCCAGTACTTC.